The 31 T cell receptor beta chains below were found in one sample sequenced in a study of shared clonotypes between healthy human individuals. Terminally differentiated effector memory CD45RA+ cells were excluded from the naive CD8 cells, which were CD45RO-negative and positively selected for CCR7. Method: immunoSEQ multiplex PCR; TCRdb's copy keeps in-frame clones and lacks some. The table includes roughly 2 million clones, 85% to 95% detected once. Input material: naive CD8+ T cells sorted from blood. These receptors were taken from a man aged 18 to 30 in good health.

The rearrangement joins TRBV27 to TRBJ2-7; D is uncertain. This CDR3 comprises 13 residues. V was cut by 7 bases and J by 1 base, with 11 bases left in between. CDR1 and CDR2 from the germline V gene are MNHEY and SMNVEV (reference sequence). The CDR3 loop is CASNYVSSYEQYF. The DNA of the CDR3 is TGTGCCAGCAACTATGTTAGTTCCTACGAGCAGTACTTC.

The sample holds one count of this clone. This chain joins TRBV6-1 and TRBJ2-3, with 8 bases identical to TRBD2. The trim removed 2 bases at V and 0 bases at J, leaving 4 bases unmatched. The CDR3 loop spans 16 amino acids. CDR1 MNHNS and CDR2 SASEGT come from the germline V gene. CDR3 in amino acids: CASSEITSGSTDTQYF. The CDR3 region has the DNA TGTGCCAGCAGTGAAATAACTAGCGGTAGCACAGATACGCAGTATTTT.

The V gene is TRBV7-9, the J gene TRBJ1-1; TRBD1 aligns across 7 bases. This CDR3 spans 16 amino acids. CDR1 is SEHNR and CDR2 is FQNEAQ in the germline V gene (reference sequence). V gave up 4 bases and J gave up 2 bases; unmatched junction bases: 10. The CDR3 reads CASSSGAGTENTEAFF. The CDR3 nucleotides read TGTGCCAGCAGCTCTGGAGCCGGGACAGAAAACACTGAAGCTTTCTTT.

The CDR3 coding sequence is TGTGCCAGCGGGCAGACTAGCGGGAGCTATGAGCAGTTCTTC. Amino acids: CASGQTSGSYEQFF. The gene calls are TRBV2 and TRBJ2-1; 12 bases map to TRBD2. Germline V gene data show CDR1 as SNHLY and CDR2 as FYNNEI. CDR3 size: 14 residues. V lost 8 bases, J lost 8 bases, and 7 bases stayed unmatched.

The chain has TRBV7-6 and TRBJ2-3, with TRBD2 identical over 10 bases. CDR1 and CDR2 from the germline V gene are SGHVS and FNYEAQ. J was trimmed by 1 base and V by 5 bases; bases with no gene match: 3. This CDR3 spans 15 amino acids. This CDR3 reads CASSTGLAGTDTQYF. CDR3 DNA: TGTGCCAGCAGCACCGGACTAGCGGGCACAGATACGCAGTATTTT.

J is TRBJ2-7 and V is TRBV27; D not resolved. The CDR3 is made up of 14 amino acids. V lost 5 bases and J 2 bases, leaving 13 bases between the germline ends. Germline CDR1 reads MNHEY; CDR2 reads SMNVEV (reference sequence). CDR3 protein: CASSREWTTYEQYF. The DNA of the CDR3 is TGTGCCAGCAGTCGAGAGTGGACGACCTACGAGCAGTACTTC.

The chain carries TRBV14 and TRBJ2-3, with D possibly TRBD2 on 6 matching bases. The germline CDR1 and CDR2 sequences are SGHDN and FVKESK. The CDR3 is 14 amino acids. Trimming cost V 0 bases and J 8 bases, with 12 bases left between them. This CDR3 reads CASSQEVLGGTQYF. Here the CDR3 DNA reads TGTGCCAGCAGCCAAGAGGTCCTGGGGGGTACGCAGTATTTT. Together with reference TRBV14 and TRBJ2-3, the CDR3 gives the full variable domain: EAGVTQFPSHSVIEKGQTVTLRCDPISGHDNLYWYRRVMGKEIKFLLHFVKESKQDESGMPNNRFLAERTGGTYSTLKVQPAELEDSGVYFCASSQEVLGGTQYFGPGTRLTVL.

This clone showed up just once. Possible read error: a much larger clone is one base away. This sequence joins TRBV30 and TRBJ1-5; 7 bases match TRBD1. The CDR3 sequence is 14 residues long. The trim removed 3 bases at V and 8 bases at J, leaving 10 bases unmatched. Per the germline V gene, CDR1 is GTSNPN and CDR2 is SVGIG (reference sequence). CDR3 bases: TGTGCCTGGAGGGGAACAGGGGTTAATAAGCCCCAGCATTTT. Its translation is CAWRGTGVNKPQHF.

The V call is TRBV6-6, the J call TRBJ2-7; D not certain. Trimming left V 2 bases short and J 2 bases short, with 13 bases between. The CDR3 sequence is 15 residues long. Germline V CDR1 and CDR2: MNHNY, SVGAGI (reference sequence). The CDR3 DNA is TGTGCCAGCAGTTACCGGCAGAGCCGAACCTACGAGCAGTACTTC. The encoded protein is CASSYRQSRTYEQYF.

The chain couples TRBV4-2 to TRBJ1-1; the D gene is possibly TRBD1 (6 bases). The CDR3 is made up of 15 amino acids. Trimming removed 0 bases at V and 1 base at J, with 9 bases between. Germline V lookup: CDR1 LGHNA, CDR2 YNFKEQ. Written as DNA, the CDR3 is TGTGCCAGCAGCCAAGATCCAGGGGCGAACACTGAAGCTTTCTTT. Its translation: CASSQDPGANTEAFF.

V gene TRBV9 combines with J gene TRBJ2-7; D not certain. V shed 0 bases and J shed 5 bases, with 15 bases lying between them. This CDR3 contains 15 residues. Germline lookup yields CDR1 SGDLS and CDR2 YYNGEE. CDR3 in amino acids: CASSVGGPFSDEQYF. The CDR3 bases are TGTGCCAGCAGCGTAGGAGGCCCCTTTTCGGACGAGCAGTACTTC.

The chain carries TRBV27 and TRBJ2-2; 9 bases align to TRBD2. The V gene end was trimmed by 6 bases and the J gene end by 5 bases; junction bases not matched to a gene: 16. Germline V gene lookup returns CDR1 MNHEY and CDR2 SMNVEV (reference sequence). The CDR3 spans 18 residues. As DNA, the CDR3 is TGTGCCAGCAGCCGACTAGAACCCGCTAGCGGGATTACCGGGGAGCTGTTTTTT. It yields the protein CASSRLEPASGITGELFF.

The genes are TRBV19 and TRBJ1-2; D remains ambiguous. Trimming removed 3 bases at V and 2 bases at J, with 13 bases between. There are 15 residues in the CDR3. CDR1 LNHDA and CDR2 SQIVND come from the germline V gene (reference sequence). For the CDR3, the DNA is TGTGCCAGTAGTATGTTTGGAGTTGAAAACTATGGCTACACCTTC. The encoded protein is CASSMFGVENYGYTF.

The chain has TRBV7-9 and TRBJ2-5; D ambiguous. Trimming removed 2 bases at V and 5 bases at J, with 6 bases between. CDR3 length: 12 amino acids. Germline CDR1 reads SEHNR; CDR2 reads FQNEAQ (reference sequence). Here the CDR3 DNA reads TGTGCCAGCAGCTTAATTCGGGAGACCCAGTACTTC. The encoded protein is CASSLIRETQYF. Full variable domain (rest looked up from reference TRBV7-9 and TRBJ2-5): DTGVSQNPRHKITKRGQNVTFRCDPISEHNRLYWYRQTLGQGPEFLTYFQNEAQLEKSRLLSDRFSAERPKGSFSTLEIQRTEQGDSAMYLCASSLIRETQYFGPGTRLLVL.

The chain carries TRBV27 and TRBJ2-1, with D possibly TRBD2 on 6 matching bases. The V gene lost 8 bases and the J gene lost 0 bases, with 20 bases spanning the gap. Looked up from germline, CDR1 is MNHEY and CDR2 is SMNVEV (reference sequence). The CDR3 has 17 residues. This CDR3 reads CASGGLFVQSSYNEQFF. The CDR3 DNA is TGTGCCAGCGGGGGGTTGTTTGTACAAAGCTCCTACAATGAGCAGTTCTTC.

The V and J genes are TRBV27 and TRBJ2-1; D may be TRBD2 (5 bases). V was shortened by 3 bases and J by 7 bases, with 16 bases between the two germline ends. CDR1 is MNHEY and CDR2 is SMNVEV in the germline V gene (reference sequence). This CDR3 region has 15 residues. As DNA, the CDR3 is TGTGCCAGCAGTTTCGCGTCTCGAGCGGATAATGAGCAGTTCTTC. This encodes CASSFASRADNEQFF.

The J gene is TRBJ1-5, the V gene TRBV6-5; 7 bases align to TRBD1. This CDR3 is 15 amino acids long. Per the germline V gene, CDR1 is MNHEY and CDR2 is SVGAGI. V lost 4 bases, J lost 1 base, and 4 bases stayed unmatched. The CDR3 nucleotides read TGTGCCAGCAGTTTCTCGACAGGGAGCAATCAGCCCCAGCATTTT. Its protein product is CASSFSTGSNQPQHF.

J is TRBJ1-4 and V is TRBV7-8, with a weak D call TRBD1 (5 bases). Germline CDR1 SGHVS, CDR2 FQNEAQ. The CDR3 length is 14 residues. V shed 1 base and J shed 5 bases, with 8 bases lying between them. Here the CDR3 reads CASSLVGGNEKLFF. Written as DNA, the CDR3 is TGTGCCAGCAGCTTAGTTGGGGGGAATGAAAAACTGTTTTTT.

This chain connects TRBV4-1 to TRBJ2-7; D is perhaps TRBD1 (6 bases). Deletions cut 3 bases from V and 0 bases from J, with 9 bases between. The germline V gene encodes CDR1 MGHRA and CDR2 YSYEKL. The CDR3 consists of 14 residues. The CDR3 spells CASSQTDSSYEQYF. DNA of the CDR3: TGCGCCAGCAGCCAGACGGACAGCTCCTACGAGCAGTACTTC.

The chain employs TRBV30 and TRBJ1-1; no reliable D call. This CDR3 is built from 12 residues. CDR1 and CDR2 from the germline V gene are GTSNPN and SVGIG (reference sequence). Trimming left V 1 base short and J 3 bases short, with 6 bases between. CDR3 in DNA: TGTGCCTGGAGTGCAGAGGACACTGAAGCTTTCTTT. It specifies CAWSAEDTEAFF.

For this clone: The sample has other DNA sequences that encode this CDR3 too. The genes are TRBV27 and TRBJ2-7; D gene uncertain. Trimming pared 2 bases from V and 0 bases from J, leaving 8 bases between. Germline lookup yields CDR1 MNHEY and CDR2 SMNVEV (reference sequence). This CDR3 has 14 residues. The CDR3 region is CASSLSRSSYEQYF. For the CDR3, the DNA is TGTGCCAGCAGTTTAAGCAGAAGCTCCTACGAGCAGTACTTC.

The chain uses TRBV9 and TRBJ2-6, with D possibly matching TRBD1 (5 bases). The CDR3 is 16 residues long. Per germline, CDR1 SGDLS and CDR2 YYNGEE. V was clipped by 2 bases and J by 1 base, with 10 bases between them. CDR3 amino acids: CASSVGRVSGANVLTF. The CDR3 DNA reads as TGTGCCAGCAGCGTTGGCAGGGTTTCTGGGGCCAACGTCCTGACTTTC.

CDR3 nucleotide sequence: TGCAGCGTGGGTCCCCAACCCTACAATGAGCAGTTCTTC. It is translated as CSVGPQPYNEQFF. The chain joins TRBV29-1 to TRBJ2-1; D call uncertain. Germline V CDR1 and CDR2: SQVTM, ANQGSEA. This CDR3 comprises 13 residues. Trimming shortened V by 6 bases and J by 2 bases, and 11 bases separated the two germline ends.

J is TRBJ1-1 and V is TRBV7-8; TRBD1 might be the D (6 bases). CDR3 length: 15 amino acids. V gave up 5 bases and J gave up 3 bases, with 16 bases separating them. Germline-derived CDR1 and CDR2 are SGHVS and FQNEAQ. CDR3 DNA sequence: TGTGCCAGCAGCGGCGAGGGGGTTGAGGACACTGAAGCTTTCTTT. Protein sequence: CASSGEGVEDTEAFF.

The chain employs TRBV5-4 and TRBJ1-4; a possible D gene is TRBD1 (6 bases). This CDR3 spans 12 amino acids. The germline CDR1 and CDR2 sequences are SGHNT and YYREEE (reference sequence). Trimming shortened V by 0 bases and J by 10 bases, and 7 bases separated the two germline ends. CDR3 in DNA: TGTGCCAGCAGCTTGGAACAGGGAAAACTGTTTTTT. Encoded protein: CASSLEQGKLFF.

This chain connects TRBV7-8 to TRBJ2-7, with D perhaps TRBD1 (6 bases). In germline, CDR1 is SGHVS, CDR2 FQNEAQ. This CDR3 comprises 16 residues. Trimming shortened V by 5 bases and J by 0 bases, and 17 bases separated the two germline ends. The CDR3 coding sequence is TGTGCCAGCAGCCTTTACTACAGGGATTCCTCCTACGAGCAGTACTTC. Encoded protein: CASSLYYRDSSYEQYF.

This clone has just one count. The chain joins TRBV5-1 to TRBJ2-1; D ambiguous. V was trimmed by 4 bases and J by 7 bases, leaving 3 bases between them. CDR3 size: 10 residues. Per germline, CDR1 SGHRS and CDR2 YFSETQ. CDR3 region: CASSKNEQFF. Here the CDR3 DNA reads TGCGCCAGCAGCAAGAATGAGCAGTTCTTC.

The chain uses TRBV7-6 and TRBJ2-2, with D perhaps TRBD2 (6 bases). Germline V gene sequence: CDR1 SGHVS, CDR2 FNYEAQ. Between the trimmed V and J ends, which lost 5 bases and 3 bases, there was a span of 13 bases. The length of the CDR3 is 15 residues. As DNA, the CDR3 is TGTGCCAGCAGCCCTGGGACTGGGTACACCGGGGAGCTGTTTTTT. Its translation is CASSPGTGYTGELFF. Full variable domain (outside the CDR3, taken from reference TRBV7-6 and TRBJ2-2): GAGVSQSPRYKVTKRGQDVALRCDPISGHVSLYWYRQALGQGPEFLTYFNYEAQQDKSGLPNDRFSAERPEGSISTLTIQRTEQRDSAMYRCASSPGTGYTGELFFGEGSRLTVL.

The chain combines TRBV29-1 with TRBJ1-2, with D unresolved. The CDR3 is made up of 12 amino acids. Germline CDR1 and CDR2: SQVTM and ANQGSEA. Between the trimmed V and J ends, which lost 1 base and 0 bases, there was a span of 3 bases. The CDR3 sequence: CSVEAANYGYTF. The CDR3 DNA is TGCAGCGTTGAAGCGGCTAACTATGGCTACACCTTC.

CDR3 amino acids: CASSIGTGNEQFF. In DNA form, the CDR3 reads TGTGCCAGCAGCATTGGGACAGGCAATGAGCAGTTCTTC. The chain links TRBV9 to TRBJ2-1, with 8 bases fitting TRBD1. This CDR3 has 13 residues. The germline V gene encodes CDR1 SGDLS and CDR2 YYNGEE. Trimming removed 4 bases from V and 6 bases from J; junction bases left unmatched: 3.

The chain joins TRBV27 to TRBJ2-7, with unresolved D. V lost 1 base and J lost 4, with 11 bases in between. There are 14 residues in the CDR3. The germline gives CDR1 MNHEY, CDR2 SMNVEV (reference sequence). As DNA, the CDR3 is TGTGCCAGCAGTTTATTAGGGAACGAGTACGAGCAGTACTTC. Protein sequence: CASSLLGNEYEQYF.